The present TCR beta chain was sequenced within a study of Ad26.COV2.S vaccination and SARS-CoV-2 variants. Trimming took off 7 bases at V and 7 bases at J, with 16 bases between the two ends. Germline assignment: CDR1 KGHDR and CDR2 SFDVKD. The CDR3 length is 14 residues. Details on this clone: Its target is unknown.

The assay was immunoSEQ multiplex PCR, and TCRdb's table has in-frame clones only and misses some. The repertoire holds tens of thousands of clones, with 82% as singletons. General study findings and limits: Overall T cell responses may have been underestimated by the analyses of TCR breadth and depth. Following vaccination, spike-specific CD8+ and CD4+ T cell responses reportedly exhibited substantial breadth. Placebo recipients and vaccine recipients were similar in non-spike TCR breadth.

The chain employs TRBV24-1 and TRBJ2-1; maybe TRBD2 (7 bases). This TCR derives from a human donor who had recovered from COVID-19. The sequences come from peripheral blood, collected after recovery from COVID-19. CDR3 in DNA: TGTGCCACCAGGGCAGGGGCGGGACTAAATGAGCAGTTCTTC. It specifies CATRAGAGLNEQFF.